A single sample gave rise to the 19 T cell receptor beta chains below, sequenced in a study of T cell repertoires in ileal Crohn's disease. The time point here: neoterminal ileum biopsy at postoperative endoscopy, about 6 months after surgery. Repertoires were generated with immunoSEQ multiplex PCR, while TCRdb's copy carries only in-frame clones and drops some. This repertoire shows some 12,000 clones, 70% to 80% found once; its top ten account for over 13%. The sample taken for sequencing was ileal tissue. All receptors come from an adult with Crohn's disease.

The CDR3 nucleotides read TGCGCCAGCAGCTCCTGGGAGCCCTTTTTTTCCACAGATACGCAGTATTTT. Its protein is CASSSWEPFFSTDTQYF. This chain links TRBV5-1 with TRBJ2-3; TRBD2 is a possible D gene (5 bases). Looked up from germline, CDR1 is SGHRS and CDR2 is YFSETQ. The length of the CDR3 is 17 residues. V lost 3 bases and J lost 2, with 19 bases in between.

This chain links TRBV7-2 with TRBJ2-1; 7 bases are shared with TRBD2. From germline, CDR1 is SGHTA and CDR2 FQGNSA. V lost 3 bases, J lost 12 bases, and 8 bases stayed unmatched. The CDR3 is 13 amino acids. DNA for the CDR3: TGTGCCAGCAGCTTCGAGAGAACGGGGGGGCAGTTCTTC. Amino acids: CASSFERTGGQFF.

The chain carries TRBV5-1 and TRBJ2-3; a weak D match, TRBD1 (6 bases). Germline assignment: CDR1 SGHRS and CDR2 YFSETQ. The V end was cut by 5 bases, the J end by 0 bases, with 7 bases between. The CDR3 contains 13 residues. Here the CDR3 reads CASRGGSTDTQYF. The DNA for the CDR3 is TGCGCCAGCAGAGGGGGAAGCACAGATACGCAGTATTTT.

The chain uses TRBV28 and TRBJ1-2; no firm D call. The germline gives CDR1 MDHEN, CDR2 SYDVKM. The CDR3 is 11 amino acids. The V end lost 3 bases, the J end lost 6 bases, and 5 bases lay between the germline ends. CDR3 nucleotides: TGTGCCAGCAGTTTGGGCCATGGCTACACCTTC. It specifies CASSLGHGYTF.

The chain recombines TRBV7-9 with TRBJ1-5; 7 bases fit TRBD1. With V trimmed by 2 bases and J by 2 bases, 3 bases remained unmatched. The length of the CDR3 is 15 residues. The germline V gene encodes CDR1 SEHNR and CDR2 FQNEAQ (reference sequence). The chain's CDR3 is CASSLKGQGNQPQHF. CDR3 DNA: TGTGCCAGCAGCTTAAAAGGACAGGGCAATCAGCCCCAGCATTTT.

For the CDR3, the DNA is TGTGCCAGCAGCCCGATTCTAAAGCAGGGAAAAGGCCCAGATACGCAGTATTTT. Translation: CASSPILKQGKGPDTQYF. J is TRBJ2-3 and V is TRBV13; possibly TRBD1 for D (5 bases). The CDR3 is 18 amino acids. Looked up from germline, CDR1 is PRHDT and CDR2 is FYEKMQ (reference sequence). V shed 5 bases and J shed 4 bases, with 25 bases lying between them.

This clone was detected once. The chain has TRBV4-1 and TRBJ1-4; D gene uncertain. Germline CDR1 and CDR2: MGHRA and YSYEKL. The CDR3 is 16 amino acids. Trimming took 0 bases from V and 3 from J, leaving 11 bases between them. DNA of the CDR3: TGCGCCAGCAGCCAAGACGCGGCACAACCTAATGAAAAACTGTTTTTT. Translating gives CASSQDAAQPNEKLFF.

This clone came up once. The chain couples TRBV5-1 to TRBJ1-1; 9 bases are a match to TRBD1. From germline, CDR1 is SGHRS and CDR2 YFSETQ. Trimming cost V 3 bases and J 1 base; bases outside gene matches: 10. The CDR3 runs to 17 residues. The CDR3 DNA reads as TGCGCCAGCAGCTGGGACTCTCCGGGACAGGGGAACACTGAAGCTTTCTTT. As protein: CASSWDSPGQGNTEAFF.

The rearrangement links TRBV7-7 to TRBJ2-2; 10 bases match TRBD2. Germline V gene sequence: CDR1 SSHAT, CDR2 FNYEAQ (reference sequence). V lost 5 bases to trimming and J lost 0 bases; unmatched junction nucleotides: 6. This CDR3 spans 17 amino acids. The CDR3 is CASSPDSGGANTGELFF. CDR3 in DNA: TGTGCCAGCAGCCCAGACAGCGGGGGGGCGAACACCGGGGAGCTGTTTTTT.

There are a few counts of this clone. The rearrangement uses TRBV6-5 and TRBJ1-6, with 7 bases that match TRBD1. CDR1 is MNHEY, CDR2 SVGAGI, per germline. The CDR3 runs 15 residues. The V gene end was trimmed by 7 bases and the J gene end by 4 bases; junction bases not matched to a gene: 7. The CDR3 DNA reads as TGTGCCAGCACCTTACAACAGGGGTATAATTCACCCCTCCACTTT. Translation gives CASTLQQGYNSPLHF.

This sequence joins TRBV27 and TRBJ1-1; no clear D. The V gene lost 3 bases and the J gene lost 4 bases, with 9 bases spanning the gap. Germline CDR1 reads MNHEY; CDR2 reads SMNVEV (reference sequence). The CDR3 is 13 amino acids. The CDR3 region has the DNA TGTGCCAGCAGTTTCAAACAGATCACTGAAGCTTTCTTT. Translating gives CASSFKQITEAFF.

The rearrangement links TRBV2 to TRBJ1-4; 8 nucleotides match TRBD1. Per germline, CDR1 SNHLY and CDR2 FYNNEI. The CDR3 sequence is 16 residues long. V was pared by 4 bases and J by 10 bases, with 14 bases of the junction left unmatched. CDR3 DNA: TGTGCCAGCAGTGGGACAGGGCCCTCGCTTCCCGGAAAACTGTTTTTT. Amino acid sequence: CASSGTGPSLPGKLFF. The full variable domain, in which reference TRBV2 and TRBJ1-4 provide the parts outside the CDR3, is EPEVTQTPSHQVTQMGQEVILRCVPISNHLYFYWYRQILGQKVEFLVSFYNNEISEKSEIFDDQFSVERPDGSNFTLKIRSTKLEDSAMYFCASSGTGPSLPGKLFFGSGTQLSVL.

V and J are TRBV7-9 and TRBJ1-2; D not certain. The CDR3 runs to 16 residues. The V end lost 5 bases, the J end lost 2 bases, and 18 bases lay between the germline ends. From germline, CDR1 is SEHNR and CDR2 FQNEAQ (reference sequence). The CDR3 is CASSPDAASSNYGYTF. CDR3 nucleotide sequence: TGTGCCAGCAGCCCGGATGCGGCATCTTCCAACTATGGCTACACCTTC.

In its sample, this clone is large. This chain connects TRBV18 to TRBJ1-1, with a possible D match to TRBD1 (5 bases). Trimming pared 2 bases from V and 0 bases from J, leaving 16 bases between. CDR1 is KGHSH, CDR2 LQKENI, per germline. CDR3 length: 17 amino acids. CDR3 residues: CASSPNLGRAMNTEAFF. Written as DNA, the CDR3 is TGTGCCAGCTCACCAAATCTGGGCAGGGCTATGAACACTGAAGCTTTCTTT.

The count of this clone is one. The chain carries TRBV2 and TRBJ2-2; D not certain. Trimming removed 5 bases at V and 5 bases at J, with 6 bases between. Germline V gives CDR1 SNHLY, CDR2 FYNNEI. This CDR3 has 12 amino acids. DNA of the CDR3: TGTGCCAGCAGTCAGAGGACCGGGGAGCTGTTTTTT. Translation gives CASSQRTGELFF.

The gene calls are TRBV27 and TRBJ1-4; TRBD1 matches 10 bases. Germline values: CDR1 MNHEY, CDR2 SMNVEV (reference sequence). The CDR3 has 15 amino acids. V lost 2 bases to trimming and J lost 7 bases; unmatched junction nucleotides: 4. CDR3 sequence: CASSLPTGGVEKLFF. CDR3 DNA sequence: TGTGCCAGCAGTTTACCGACAGGGGGCGTTGAAAAACTGTTTTTT.

The chain is built from TRBV5-6 and TRBJ1-1; 7 bases align to TRBD1. The germline CDR1 and CDR2 sequences are SGHDT and YYEEEE. The CDR3 is 15 residues long. The V gene end was trimmed by 2 bases and the J gene end by 4 bases; junction bases not matched to a gene: 8. The CDR3 DNA sequence: TGTGCCAGCAGCTTATTAGACAGGGTGGGCACTGAAGCTTTCTTT. This translates into CASSLLDRVGTEAFF.

The CDR3 DNA follows: TGTGCAAGTCGCTTAGAGGCGACAGCCACGTTGGGCTACACCTTC. Translation gives CASRLEATATLGYTF. The chain recombines TRBV12-2 with TRBJ1-2; TRBD1, as called in the table, went unchecked against the DNA. TRBV12-2 is assigned pseudogene status. There are 15 residues in the CDR3.

The J gene is TRBJ2-5, the V gene TRBV15, with TRBD2 identical over 13 bases. The DNA matches TRBJ2-7 better at its end, which makes the J call doubtful. Germline lookup yields CDR1 LNHNV and CDR2 YYDKDF (reference sequence). The CDR3 has 18 residues. The CDR3 region has the DNA TGTGCCACCAGCAGAGAACTAGCGGGGGGGATTTTCTCCTACGAGCAGTACTTC. Translated, it gives CATSRELAGGIFSYEQYF.